What follows are 12 T cell receptor beta chains derived from one specimen sequenced in a study of low-dose radiotherapy and immunotherapy resistance in tumors. Documented time point: after trial treatment. Specified treatment: LDRT plus nivolumab, ipilimumab, low-dose cyclophosphamide and aspirin (RACIN trial). TRAV and TRBV primers primed cDNA for both TCRalpha and TCRbeta. A roughly 20-cycle PCR with a constant-region primer and V-primer adapter amplified TCRs. A single record per CDR3 protein comes from TCRdb applying MiXCR to the reads. The table has approximately 80,000 distinct CDR3 sequences, less than 20% seen once. Sequences were derived from PBMCs, sampled after low-dose radiotherapy plus immunotherapy. The receptor set was obtained from a male donor with prostate cancer.

Many counts were recorded for this clonotype. This chain connects TRBV20-1 to TRBJ2-5, with 9 bases fitting TRBD2. This CDR3 has 15 residues. From germline, CDR1 is DFQATT and CDR2 SNEGSKA (reference sequence). Trimming removed 3 bases from V and 9 bases from J; junction bases left unmatched: 14. The CDR3 protein is CSASLPTSGKVSQYF. The CDR3 DNA follows: TGCAGTGCTAGCTTACCGACTAGCGGTAAAGTATCCCAGTACTTC.

This clonotype occurred many times. CDR3 sequence reads: CASSRDPPEGYTEAFF. CDR3 sequence (DNA): TGTGCCAGCAGCCGGGACCCCCCCGAGGGGTACACTGAAGCTTTCTTT. The genes are TRBV5-4 and TRBJ1-1; perhaps TRBD1 as D (5 bases). Trimming shortened V by 4 bases and J by 3 bases, and 19 bases separated the two germline ends. The CDR3 spans 16 residues. Germline CDR1 is SGHNT and CDR2 is YYREEE (reference sequence).

V and J are TRBV20-1 and TRBJ2-1, with 14 bases aligning to TRBD2. V shed 3 bases, J shed 6 bases, and the junction held 4 bases outside the gene matches. This CDR3 contains 15 residues. Germline-derived CDR1 and CDR2 are DFQATT and SNEGSKA (reference sequence). CDR3 protein: CSARGLAGAGNEQFF. In DNA form, the CDR3 reads TGCAGTGCTAGGGGACTAGCGGGAGCGGGCAATGAGCAGTTCTTC.

In this sample, this clonotype turned up many times. The rearrangement links TRBV6-6 to TRBJ1-1; D remains unclear. The CDR3 is made up of 15 amino acids. Germline V lookup: CDR1 MNHNY, CDR2 SVGAGI (reference sequence). V was shortened by 5 bases and J by 1 base, with 14 bases between the two germline ends. The CDR3 region is CASSPRGSPNTEAFF. CDR3 in DNA: TGTGCCAGCAGTCCGCGAGGGTCTCCGAACACTGAAGCTTTCTTT.

This clonotype occurred many times. The V gene is TRBV3-1, the J gene TRBJ2-7, with D maybe TRBD2 (5 bases). The CDR3 has 16 amino acids. The germline gives CDR1 LGHDT, CDR2 YNNKEL (reference sequence). V gave up 1 base and J gave up 1 base, with 14 bases separating them. The CDR3 region is CASSQVLAGMSYEQYF. DNA of the CDR3: TGTGCCAGCAGCCAAGTGTTGGCGGGTATGTCCTACGAGCAGTACTTC.

This clonotype appeared many times. The CDR3 nucleotides are TGTGCCAGCAGCTCCAGAGACACCGGGGAGCTGTTTTTT. Translation gives CASSSRDTGELFF. The gene calls are TRBV7-2 and TRBJ2-2; D remains ambiguous. Germline values: CDR1 SGHTA, CDR2 FQGNSA. Trimming removed 4 bases at V and 3 bases at J, with 6 bases between. The CDR3 totals 13 residues. Variable domain in full (rest from reference TRBV7-2 and TRBJ2-2): GAGVSQSPSNKVTEKGKDVELRCDPISGHTALYWYRQSLGQGLEFLIYFQGNSAPDKSGLPSDRFSAERTGGSVSTLTIQRTQQEDSAVYLCASSSRDTGELFFGEGSRLTVL.

This clonotype was seen a few times. It is unclear where the CDR3 begins or ends on the DNA, so no DNA is shown, and the CDR3 is as TCRdb lists it. This rearrangement joins TRBV23-1 to TRBJ2-2; TRBD1, the table's D call, was not compared with the DNA. TRBV23-1 is recorded as an ORF, its role being uncertain. Termini included, the CDR3 measures 17 amino acids. CDR3 protein: CASSQFRRGRTPGSCFF.

This clonotype was seen at least ten times. The V and J genes are TRBV2 and TRBJ1-1; weak D call: TRBD1 (5 bases). Germline assignment: CDR1 SNHLY and CDR2 FYNNEI. This CDR3 has 16 residues. The V gene lost 6 bases and the J gene lost 0 bases, with 17 bases spanning the gap. The CDR3 bases are TGTGCCAGCAGGATTGACAGTAGCTCCATGAACACTGAAGCTTTCTTT. Amino acid sequence: CASRIDSSSMNTEAFF.

This clonotype was counted at least ten times. The rearrangement links TRBV19 to TRBJ2-1; TRBD2 matches 7 bases. There are 15 residues in the CDR3. V lost 6 bases and J lost 7; bases outside the gene matches: 12. The germline CDR1 and CDR2 sequences are LNHDA and SQIVND (reference sequence). CDR3 sequence: CASSSGERDSNEQFF. CDR3 coding DNA: TGTGCCAGTAGCAGCGGGGAGCGGGATTCAAATGAGCAGTTCTTC.

This clonotype appeared many times. V usage is TRBV29-1 and J usage is TRBJ2-3; D may be TRBD2 (5 bases). The germline V gene encodes CDR1 SQVTM and CDR2 ANQGSEA. This CDR3 is 14 amino acids long. With 8 bases removed from V and 0 bases from J, the gap between germline ends came to 15 bases. The CDR3 DNA reads as TGCAGCCAGAGGGCAGGATATAGCACAGATACGCAGTATTTT. The encoded protein is CSQRAGYSTDTQYF.

This clonotype was seen repeatedly, ten times or more. Written as DNA, the CDR3 is TGTGCCTGGACAGGGGTAGAAGGCGAGCAGTACTTC. Translating gives CAWTGVEGEQYF. The rearrangement uses TRBV11-1 and TRBJ2-7, with 9 bases lining up with TRBD1. J lost 6 bases, V lost 11 bases, and 8 bases had no gene match. CDR3 length equals 12 residues. Germline values: CDR1 SGHAT, CDR2 FQDESV (reference sequence).

This clonotype was detected many times. V and J are TRBV27 and TRBJ1-4; 10 bases fit TRBD1. Germline CDR1 MNHEY, CDR2 SMNVEV (reference sequence). The CDR3 covers 14 residues. The V segment lost 6 bases and the J segment 7 bases; nucleotides outside the gene matches: 5. CDR3 residues: CASSPGTGAEKLFF. The CDR3 nucleotides read TGTGCCAGCAGCCCCGGGACAGGGGCTGAAAAACTGTTTTTT.